One sample yielded the 15 T cell receptor beta chains listed below, sequenced in a study of cytomegalovirus exposure and HLA in healthy donors. The table came from immunoSEQ multiplex PCR; TCRdb's copy has only in-frame clones and leaves some out. Altogether over 200,000 clones are present, around 88% being singletons, with the ten largest covering over 2.5%. Sequencing was done on a sample of PBMCs. The origin of the receptors is a woman aged 18 to 35 in good health and CMV-seronegative.

This clone has a handful of counts. The V call is TRBV29-1, the J call TRBJ1-1; perhaps TRBD1 as D (5 bases). The ends were cut back, 6 bases at V and 1 base at J, with 6 bases in the middle. Germline V CDR1 and CDR2: SQVTM, ANQGSEA. The CDR3 extends over 11 amino acids. The DNA for the CDR3 is TGCAGCGTGGACAAGAACACTGAAGCTTTCTTT. Translating it yields CSVDKNTEAFF.

This clone was counted a single time. V and J are TRBV19 and TRBJ2-2; no firm D call. Germline assignment: CDR1 LNHDA and CDR2 SQIVND (reference sequence). Trimming took off 1 base at V and 0 bases at J, with 6 bases between the two ends. The CDR3 has 15 residues. CDR3: CASSIGPANTGELFF. The CDR3 DNA is TGTGCCAGTAGTATAGGGCCCGCGAACACCGGGGAGCTGTTTTTT.

This clone was seen once. This chain links TRBV4-2 with TRBJ2-1; TRBD2 matches at 13 bases. The CDR3 extends over 16 amino acids. Germline V CDR1 and CDR2: LGHNA, YNFKEQ. V shed 5 bases and J 7 bases; nucleotides not matched to a gene: 8. CDR3 bases: TGTGCCAGCAGCGATATACTAGCGGGAGGGGGGAATGAGCAGTTCTTC. This codes for CASSDILAGGGNEQFF.

The rearrangement links TRBV9 to TRBJ2-1, with TRBD2 identical over 7 bases. The CDR3 length is 16 residues. The V gene's germline CDR1 is SGDLS and CDR2 YYNGEE. Trimming at V came to 4 bases and at J to 0 bases, leaving 7 bases not matched to a gene. CDR3 sequence (DNA): TGTGCCAGCAGCCATTGGGGGGAGGGCTCCTACAATGAGCAGTTCTTC. Protein sequence: CASSHWGEGSYNEQFF.

This clone was counted a single time. The V gene is TRBV15, the J gene TRBJ1-2, with 11 bases fitting TRBD1. The germline CDR1 and CDR2 sequences are LNHNV and YYDKDF (reference sequence). This CDR3 region has 15 residues. V shed 1 base and J 7 bases; nucleotides not matched to a gene: 5. The CDR3 DNA sequence: TGTGCCACCAGCAGAGGGGGACAGGGGGAACCTGGCTACACCTTC. Residues: CATSRGGQGEPGYTF.

The V call is TRBV28, the J call TRBJ1-5; maybe TRBD1 (5 bases). V was pared by 5 bases and J by 2 bases, with 16 bases between. Germline CDR1 MDHEN, CDR2 SYDVKM. CDR3 size: 16 residues. The CDR3 loop is CASSPTQGSGNQPQHF. The CDR3 DNA follows: TGTGCCAGCAGTCCAACCCAGGGTTCGGGCAATCAGCCCCAGCATTTT.

In this sample, this clone turned up a few times. The gene calls are TRBV2 and TRBJ1-2; 10 nucleotides align to TRBD1. The length of the CDR3 is 12 residues. V dropped 7 bases and J dropped 6; count of bases not matched to a gene: 2. CDR1 is SNHLY and CDR2 is FYNNEI in the germline V gene. CDR3 in amino acids: CASTGTGDGYTF. The DNA of the CDR3 is TGTGCCAGCACCGGGACAGGGGATGGCTACACCTTC.

This rearrangement joins TRBV29-1 to TRBJ1-1; D gene ambiguous. The germline CDR1 and CDR2 sequences are SQVTM and ANQGSEA. The CDR3 totals 12 residues. Trimming shortened V by 5 bases and J by 1 base, and 8 bases separated the two germline ends. This CDR3 reads CSVKSGNTEAFF. The CDR3 coding sequence is TGCAGCGTTAAGTCAGGGAACACTGAAGCTTTCTTT.

The rearrangement uses TRBV6-5 and TRBJ2-7; the D gene is possibly TRBD1 (5 bases). V was trimmed by 2 bases and J by 6 bases, leaving 17 bases between them. Germline CDR1 MNHEY, CDR2 SVGAGI. The CDR3 is 15 amino acids. The CDR3 DNA reads TGTGCCAGCAGTTACGAAAGGGGCGTCTCGGGCGAGCAGTACTTC. Its translation is CASSYERGVSGEQYF.

The chain carries TRBV28 and TRBJ2-7; TRBD2 matches 7 bases. V lost 4 bases and J lost 3; bases outside the gene matches: 3. The CDR3 loop spans 13 amino acids. Germline-derived CDR1 and CDR2 are MDHEN and SYDVKM. The CDR3: CASSSGGSYEQYF. For the CDR3, the DNA is TGTGCCAGCAGTTCCGGCGGGAGCTACGAGCAGTACTTC.

V and J are TRBV7-9 and TRBJ1-1; tentatively, D is TRBD1 (5 bases). The CDR3 covers 17 residues. Germline V CDR1 and CDR2: SEHNR, FQNEAQ (reference sequence). The germline V and J ends were trimmed by 5 bases and 3 bases, with 22 bases remaining between them. The DNA of the CDR3 is TGTGCCAGCAGCCTAAAGAGCGAGGGCCCGGGGGACACTGAAGCTTTCTTT. Encoded protein: CASSLKSEGPGDTEAFF.

V is TRBV27 and J is TRBJ2-1; 7 bases are shared with TRBD2. This CDR3 is 14 amino acids long. Germline-derived CDR1 and CDR2 are MNHEY and SMNVEV (reference sequence). The junction had 12 bases not matched to a gene; V was cut back by 8 bases and J by 8 bases. The CDR3 region is CASGPGLLIDEQFF. The CDR3 coding sequence is TGTGCCAGCGGTCCGGGACTACTGATCGATGAGCAGTTCTTC.

The genes are TRBV7-9 and TRBJ1-3, with D possibly matching TRBD1 (5 bases). The CDR3 runs to 15 residues. CDR1 SEHNR and CDR2 FQNEAQ come from the germline V gene (reference sequence). V was shortened by 0 bases and J by 4 bases, with 10 bases between the two germline ends. The CDR3 is CASSLAGVKGNTIYF. CDR3 in DNA: TGTGCCAGCAGCTTAGCAGGGGTGAAAGGAAACACCATATATTTT. The full variable domain, rest sourced from reference TRBV7-9 and TRBJ1-3, is DTGVSQNPRHKITKRGQNVTFRCDPISEHNRLYWYRQTLGQGPEFLTYFQNEAQLEKSRLLSDRFSAERPKGSFSTLEIQRTEQGDSAMYLCASSLAGVKGNTIYFGEGSWLTVV.

This clone was recorded a few times. The rearrangement links TRBV7-2 to TRBJ1-5; D is perhaps TRBD1 (5 bases). This CDR3 spans 15 amino acids. Germline CDR1 SGHTA, CDR2 FQGNSA. V lost 6 bases and J 3 bases, leaving 15 bases between the germline ends. The chain's CDR3 is CASRLSGAVNQPQHF. The CDR3 coding sequence is TGTGCCAGCAGACTTAGTGGGGCAGTCAATCAGCCCCAGCATTTT.

J is TRBJ1-2 and V is TRBV29-1; D is unresolved. V lost 2 bases and J lost 5, with 6 bases in between. The CDR3 is 11 residues long. The germline gives CDR1 SQVTM, CDR2 ANQGSEA. Written as DNA, the CDR3 is TGCAGCGTTGAACAGTCTTATGGCTACACCTTC. Protein sequence: CSVEQSYGYTF. The full variable domain, rest sourced from reference TRBV29-1 and TRBJ1-2, is SAVISQKPSRDICQRGTSLTIQCQVDSQVTMMFWYRQQPGQSLTLIATANQGSEATYESGFVIDKFPISRPNLTFSTLTVSNMSPEDSSIYLCSVEQSYGYTFGSGTRLTVV.